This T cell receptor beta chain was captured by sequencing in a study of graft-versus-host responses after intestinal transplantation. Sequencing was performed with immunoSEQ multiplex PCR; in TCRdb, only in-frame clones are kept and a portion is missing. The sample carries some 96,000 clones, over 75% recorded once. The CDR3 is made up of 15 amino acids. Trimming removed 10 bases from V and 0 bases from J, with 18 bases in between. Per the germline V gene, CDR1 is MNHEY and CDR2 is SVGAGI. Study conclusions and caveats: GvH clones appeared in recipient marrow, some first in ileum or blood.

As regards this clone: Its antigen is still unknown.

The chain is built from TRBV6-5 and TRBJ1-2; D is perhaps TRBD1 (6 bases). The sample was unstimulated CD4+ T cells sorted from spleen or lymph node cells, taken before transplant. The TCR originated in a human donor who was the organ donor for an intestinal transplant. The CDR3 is CATSSPTGSNYGYTF. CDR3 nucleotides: TGTGCCACCTCATCTCCCACAGGGTCTAACTATGGCTACACCTTC.